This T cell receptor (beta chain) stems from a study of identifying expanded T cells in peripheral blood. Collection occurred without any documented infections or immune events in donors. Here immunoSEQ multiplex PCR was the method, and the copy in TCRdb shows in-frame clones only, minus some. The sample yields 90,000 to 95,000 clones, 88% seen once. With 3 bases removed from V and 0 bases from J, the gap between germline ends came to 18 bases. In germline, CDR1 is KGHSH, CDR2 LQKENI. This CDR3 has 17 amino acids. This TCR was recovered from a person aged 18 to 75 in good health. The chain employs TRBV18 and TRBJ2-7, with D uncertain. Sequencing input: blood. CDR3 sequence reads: CASSPGSTVGSSYEQYF. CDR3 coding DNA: TGTGCCAGCTCACCGGGTTCAACTGTGGGCAGCTCCTACGAGCAGTACTTC.